The clone carrying this T cell receptor (beta chain) was seen ten or more times. Antigen: not known. This sample is part of a study of identical twins. Study conclusions and caveats: In drawing conclusions, the study used cross-sectional statistical analysis and did not follow the same donors. A lower insertion count was a feature of abundant cord blood beta clonotypes, with no such feature in memory repertoires.

Template switching supplied a universal primer site; unique molecular identifiers were carried on the cDNA. One entry per CDR3 protein, called by TCRdb with MiXCR from the 5' RACE reads. The sample lists 250,000 to 350,000 distinct CDR3 sequences, 8% to 9.5% occurring once. The germline V gene encodes CDR1 DFQATT and CDR2 SNEGSKA (reference sequence). V shed 5 bases and J 6 bases; nucleotides not matched to a gene: 9. This CDR3 comprises 14 residues. The same sample was also used in a study of yellow fever vaccine responses in identical twins.

Material for sequencing was CD8+ T cells sorted from blood. The V and J genes are TRBV20-1 and TRBJ2-2; 7 bases match TRBD2. The clonotype originates from a woman aged 18-29 years in good health. DNA of the CDR3: TGCAGTGCTGGAAAGCGGGAAATGTCCGGGGAGCTGTTTTTT. Translating gives CSAGKREMSGELFF.